This T cell receptor (beta chain) was identified during a study of T-cell reconstitution after alpha-beta-depleted transplantation in children. The CDR3 length is 14 residues. Germline V CDR1 and CDR2: MDHEN, SYDVKM. The junction had 11 bases not matched to a gene; V was cut back by 7 bases and J by 7 bases. This clonotype was detected many times. The library targeted TCRbeta and was prepared with unique molecular identifiers. TCRdb re-derived calls from the PCR reads in MiXCR, one entry per CDR3 protein. The sample shows some 200,000 distinct CDR3 sequences, 8.4% of them seen only once. Here the sequenced sample was PBMCs, mostly from graft donor cells, taken 360 days after TCRalphabeta/CD19-depleted stem cell transplant. The receptor's source is a male patient aged 2-15 years who had a stem cell transplant for acute myeloid leukemia, so the T cells may come from the graft donor. The chain couples TRBV28 to TRBJ2-7; 9 nucleotides line up with TRBD1. CDR3 DNA sequence: TGTGCCAGCACACAAAGCTACAGGGGGCGTGAGCAGTACTTC. Protein sequence: CASTQSYRGREQYF.